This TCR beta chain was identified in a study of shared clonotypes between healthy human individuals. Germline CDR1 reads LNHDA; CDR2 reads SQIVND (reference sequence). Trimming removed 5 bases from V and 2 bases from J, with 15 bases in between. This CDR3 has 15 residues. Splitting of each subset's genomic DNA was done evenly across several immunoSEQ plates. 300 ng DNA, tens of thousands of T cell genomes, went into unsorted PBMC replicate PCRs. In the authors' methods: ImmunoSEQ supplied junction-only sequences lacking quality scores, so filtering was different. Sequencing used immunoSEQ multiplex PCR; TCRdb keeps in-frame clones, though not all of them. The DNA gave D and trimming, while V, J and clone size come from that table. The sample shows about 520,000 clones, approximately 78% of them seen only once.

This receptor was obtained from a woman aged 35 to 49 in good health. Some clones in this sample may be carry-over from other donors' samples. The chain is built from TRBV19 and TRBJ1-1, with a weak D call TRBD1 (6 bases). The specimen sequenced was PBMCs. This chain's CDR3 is CASSSYGTSNTEAFF. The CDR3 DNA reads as TGTGCCAGTAGTTCGTACGGGACATCAAACACTGAAGCTTTCTTT. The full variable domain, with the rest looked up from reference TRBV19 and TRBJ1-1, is DGGITQSPKYLFRKEGQNVTLSCEQNLNHDAMYWYRQDPGQGLRLIYYSQIVNDFQKGDIAEGYSVSREKKESFPLTVTSAQKNPTAFYLCASSSYGTSNTEAFFGQGTRLTVV.